These 32 T cell receptor beta chains were all obtained from the same sample, sequenced in a study of blood T cells in healthy people across ages. With a J-beta primer mix and a sample-barcoded 5' primer, a second PCR ran roughly 6 to 12 cycles. TCRdb itself ran the 5' RACE reads through MiXCR, one entry per CDR3 protein. Of about 780,000 distinct CDR3 sequences in the sample, around half were seen once. Material for sequencing was blood. The receptors here all came from a man older than 75 in good health.

This chain joins TRBV25-1 and TRBJ2-5, with 14 bases aligning to TRBD2. The CDR3 totals 16 residues. Unmatched junction bases numbered 8, after V lost 8 bases and J lost 3 bases. The germline CDR1 and CDR2 sequences are MGHDK and SYGVNS. The CDR3 is CASGLAGGRSKETQYF. CDR3 nucleotides: TGTGCCAGCGGACTAGCGGGAGGCAGGTCCAAAGAGACCCAGTACTTC.

This clonotype was detected only once. A read error may be the cause here, since a much bigger clone is one base away. The chain links TRBV5-6 to TRBJ2-2; D may match TRBD1 or TRBD2 (6 bases each). CDR3 length equals 13 residues. Germline V CDR1 and CDR2: SGHDT, YYEEEE. This CDR3 is CASSNRVGGKLFF. The CDR3 nucleotides read TGTGCCAGCAGCAACAGGGTGGGCGGGAAGCTGTTTTTT. The variable domain in full, completed from reference TRBV5-6 and TRBJ2-2, reads DAGVTQSPTHLIKTRGQQVTLRCSPKSGHDTVSWYQQALGQGPQFIFQYYEEEERQRGNFPDRFSGHQFPNYSSELNVNALLLGDSALYLCASSNRVGGKLFFGEGSRLTVL.

The chain uses TRBV29-1 and TRBJ2-4, with TRBD2 matching 8 bases. The CDR3 consists of 15 residues. Germline V gives CDR1 SQVTM, CDR2 ANQGSEA. The junction had 10 bases not matched to a gene; V was cut back by 5 bases and J by 4 bases. Here the CDR3 DNA reads TGCAGCGTTCACGGGCCCGGGGGGGCTAAAAACATTCAGTACTTC. This translates into CSVHGPGGAKNIQYF.

This chain links TRBV2 with TRBJ2-2; 9 bases match TRBD1. Germline loops: CDR1 SNHLY, CDR2 FYNNEI. V shed 6 bases and J 4 bases; nucleotides not matched to a gene: 3. The CDR3 is 14 residues long. The CDR3 coding sequence is TGTGCCAGCAGGGGGGACAGGGCCACCGGGGAGCTGTTTTTT. Translated: CASRGDRATGELFF.

This clonotype has just one count. In nucleotides, the CDR3 is TGTGCCAGCAGCCTGCTCAAGGGACAAGCCCAAAGTCAGTACTTC. It yields the protein CASSLLKGQAQSQYF. The chain carries TRBV28 and TRBJ2-7, with TRBD1 as a possible D gene (6 bases). With 6 bases removed from V and 10 bases from J, the gap between germline ends came to 25 bases. CDR1 MDHEN and CDR2 SYDVKM come from the germline V gene. The CDR3 is 15 residues long.

The rearrangement joins TRBV12-3 or TRBV12-4 to TRBJ2-6, with a weak D call TRBD2 (6 bases). V shed 0 bases and J shed 11 bases, with 14 bases lying between them. The CDR3 contains 15 residues. The CDR3: CASSLAHGPGDVLTF. Here the CDR3 DNA reads TGTGCCAGCAGTTTAGCGCATGGGCCGGGGGACGTCCTGACTTTC.

The V and J genes are TRBV2 and TRBJ2-5; a possible D gene is TRBD2 (6 bases). The CDR3 is 15 residues long. V was shortened by 1 base and J by 5 bases, with 14 bases between the two germline ends. Germline V gene lookup returns CDR1 SNHLY and CDR2 FYNNEI. The CDR3 region has the DNA TGTGCCAGCAGTGAAGAGCGGCGGGGCATGGAGACCCAGTACTTC. It codes for CASSEERRGMETQYF.

The chain has TRBV4-3 and TRBJ2-7, with D perhaps TRBD2 (5 bases). The CDR3 is 16 amino acids. Germline V gene sequence: CDR1 LGHNA, CDR2 YSLEER. The V end lost 0 bases, the J end lost 2 bases, and 14 bases lay between the germline ends. DNA of the CDR3: TGCGCCAGCAGCCAAGATCCGGGCACTAGGGCCTACGAGCAGTACTTC. Translation gives CASSQDPGTRAYEQYF.

The chain links TRBV7-8 to TRBJ2-1, with 9 bases lining up with TRBD2. In germline, CDR1 is SGHVS, CDR2 FQNEAQ. There are 15 residues in the CDR3. Losses at the gene ends were 9 bases for V and 7 bases for J; bases not matched to a gene: 13. The chain's CDR3 is CARSSGLATGNEQFF. For the CDR3, the DNA is TGTGCCAGAAGTTCCGGACTAGCGACAGGGAATGAGCAGTTCTTC.

In this sample, this clonotype turned up a few times. V gene TRBV5-1 combines with J gene TRBJ2-7; D possibly corresponds to TRBD2 (6 bases). The CDR3 totals 16 residues. Looked up from germline, CDR1 is SGHRS and CDR2 is YFSETQ. Trimming cost V 0 bases and J 4 bases, with 17 bases left between them. The CDR3 loop reads CASSLGLASDLYEQYF. CDR3 sequence (DNA): TGCGCCAGCAGCTTGGGGCTAGCGTCAGATCTTTACGAGCAGTACTTC.

The CDR3 DNA sequence: TGTGCCACCGGACTAGGTAGAAATGAGCAGTTCTTC. Encoded protein: CATGLGRNEQFF. The chain combines TRBV27 with TRBJ2-1; 7 bases match TRBD2. Germline CDR1 MNHEY, CDR2 SMNVEV (reference sequence). V lost 10 bases, J lost 7 bases, and 7 bases stayed unmatched. The CDR3 runs 12 residues.

As regards this clonotype: The junction does not match germline at one end; this may be a read error. The J gene is TRBJ2-3, the V gene TRBV7-2; perhaps TRBD1 as D (5 bases). CDR3 size: 13 residues. Germline V lookup: CDR1 SGHTA, CDR2 FQGNSA. The CDR3 loop is CASSLDLTGTQYF. CDR3 in DNA: TGTGCCAGCAGCTTAGACCTAACAGGTACGCAGTATTTT.

CDR3 sequence: CASSPQGLHEQFF. The CDR3 nucleotides read TGTGCCAGCAGCCCCCAGGGTTTGCATGAGCAGTTCTTC. V is TRBV7-2 and J is TRBJ2-1; D is possibly TRBD1 (5 bases). The CDR3 spans 13 residues. From germline, CDR1 is SGHTA and CDR2 FQGNSA. Trimming took 5 bases from V and 8 from J, leaving 13 bases between them.

This rearrangement joins TRBV20-1 to TRBJ1-4; 8 bases are shared with TRBD1. Germline CDR1 and CDR2: DFQATT and SNEGSKA (reference sequence). J gave up 8 bases and V 7 bases, and 15 bases lay outside the gene matches. This CDR3 contains 15 residues. The CDR3 nucleotides are TGCAGTGACCCCTTACCGGACAGGGAGTACGAAAAACTGTTTTTT. This translates into CSDPLPDREYEKLFF.

The chain is built from TRBV29-1 and TRBJ2-5; 7 positions agree with TRBD1. Germline values: CDR1 SQVTM, CDR2 ANQGSEA. The length of the CDR3 is 13 residues. V was pared by 5 bases and J by 2 bases, with 5 bases of the junction left unmatched. CDR3 sequence reads: CSVRGGGQETQYF. As DNA, the CDR3 is TGCAGCGTTAGAGGGGGCGGACAAGAGACCCAGTACTTC.

Remarks on this clonotype: A read error may explain this, as a much larger clone is one base away. The chain carries TRBV20-1 and TRBJ2-5, with a weak D call TRBD2 (6 bases). The V end lost 6 bases, the J end lost 0 bases, and 11 bases lay between the germline ends. This CDR3 comprises 13 residues. Germline lookup yields CDR1 DFQATT and CDR2 SNEGSKA (reference sequence). CDR3 residues: CSAIGGNQETQYF. The CDR3 coding sequence is TGCAGTGCAATTGGAGGGAACCAAGAGACCCAGTACTTC.

This clonotype was counted ten times or more. J is TRBJ2-3 and V is TRBV11-2, with D unclear. V was clipped by 1 base and J by 4 bases, with 6 bases between them. The CDR3 extends over 13 amino acids. Germline V gene sequence: CDR1 SGHAT, CDR2 FQNNGV. CDR3 sequence: CASSLVPPDTQYF. CDR3 coding DNA: TGTGCCAGCAGCTTAGTTCCCCCAGATACGCAGTATTTT.

This clonotype turned up a few times. The chain couples TRBV5-5 to TRBJ2-1; D is unclear. From germline, CDR1 is SGHKS and CDR2 YYEKEE (reference sequence). The CDR3 runs 13 residues. V lost 4 bases to trimming and J lost 12 bases, with 17 bases between them. The CDR3 is CASSGTAFRRQFF. Here the CDR3 DNA reads TGTGCCAGCAGCGGTACGGCGTTTCGGCGGCAGTTCTTC.

This clonotype was seen a few times. The CDR3 reads CASSEGREANYGYTF. CDR3 bases: TGCGCCAGCAGTGAGGGGCGTGAAGCTAACTATGGCTACACCTTC. The genes are TRBV10-2 and TRBJ1-2; the D is unclear. The CDR3 is made up of 15 amino acids. Trimming shortened V by 2 bases and J by 0 bases, and 10 bases separated the two germline ends. Germline assignment: CDR1 WSHSY and CDR2 SAAADI.

J is TRBJ1-1 and V is TRBV7-3, with D uncertain. The CDR3 length is 15 residues. Germline values: CDR1 SGHTA, CDR2 FQGTGA. V was clipped by 2 bases and J by 1 base, with 11 bases between them. Here the CDR3 reads CASSLYDRANTEAFF. CDR3 nucleotide sequence: TGTGCCAGCAGCTTATACGACCGTGCGAACACTGAAGCTTTCTTT. The full variable domain, rest sourced from reference TRBV7-3 and TRBJ1-1, is GAGVSQTPSNKVTEKGKYVELRCDPISGHTALYWYRQSLGQGPEFLIYFQGTGAADDSGLPNDRFFAVRPEGSVSTLKIQRTERGDSAVYLCASSLYDRANTEAFFGQGTRLTVV.

The chain links TRBV12-3 or TRBV12-4 to TRBJ1-1; D remains unclear. The CDR3 runs to 13 residues. The V and J ends lost 6 bases and 3 bases respectively, with 11 bases between them. CDR3 loop: CASRLLGDTEAFF. CDR3 nucleotides: TGTGCCAGCAGGCTCCTCGGGGACACTGAAGCTTTCTTT.

This clonotype was recorded a few times. V gene TRBV7-2 combines with J gene TRBJ2-1; 8 bases line up with TRBD1. Germline V lookup: CDR1 SGHTA, CDR2 FQGNSA. Trimming cost V 3 bases and J 0 bases; bases outside gene matches: 1. This CDR3 region has 15 residues. As DNA, the CDR3 is TGTGCCAGCAGCTTCGACAGGGGCTCCTACAATGAGCAGTTCTTC. It encodes CASSFDRGSYNEQFF.

The CDR3 bases are TGTGCCAGCAGCTTACCCTACTCCGGGACTAGCGCAGAGCAGTACTTC. It yields the protein CASSLPYSGTSAEQYF. The chain joins TRBV7-8 to TRBJ2-7, with 10 bases fitting TRBD2. Unmatched junction bases numbered 11, after V lost 2 bases and J lost 7 bases. Germline V gene sequence: CDR1 SGHVS, CDR2 FQNEAQ. The CDR3 has 16 residues. Combining the CDR3 with reference TRBV7-8 and TRBJ2-7 gives the whole variable domain GAGVSQSPRYKVAKRGQDVALRCDPISGHVSLFWYQQALGQGPEFLTYFQNEAQLDKSGLPSDRFFAERPEGSVSTLKIQRTQQEDSAVYLCASSLPYSGTSAEQYFGPGTRLTVT.

A single count supports this clonotype. The chain links TRBV29-1 to TRBJ2-5; D possibly corresponds to TRBD2 (6 bases). The V gene's germline CDR1 is SQVTM and CDR2 ANQGSEA. The length of the CDR3 is 17 residues. V lost 0 bases and J lost 3, with 20 bases in between. The CDR3 region has the DNA TGCAGCGTTGAAGATGGGCGGGAACGGAAGGCCAAAGAGACCCAGTACTTC. Encoded protein: CSVEDGRERKAKETQYF.

For this clonotype: No DNA is shown, since the ends of the CDR3 on it are uncertain; the CDR3 is the one TCRdb lists. This chain uses TRBV12-3 or TRBV12-4 with TRBJ2-3. The CDR3 is made up of 14 amino acids, end residues included. The CDR3 is CASILAVSADTQYF.

The V call is TRBV2, the J call TRBJ2-5, with D tentatively TRBD1 (5 bases). The V end lost 4 bases, the J end lost 3 bases, and 9 bases lay between the germline ends. Germline CDR1 and CDR2: SNHLY and FYNNEI. This CDR3 has 13 residues. The CDR3 bases are TGTGCCAGCAGTGGGTTGACAGAAGAGACCCAGTACTTC. Protein: CASSGLTEETQYF. Full variable domain (remainder filled in from reference TRBV2 and TRBJ2-5): EPEVTQTPSHQVTQMGQEVILRCVPISNHLYFYWYRQILGQKVEFLVSFYNNEISEKSEIFDDQFSVERPDGSNFTLKIRSTKLEDSAMYFCASSGLTEETQYFGPGTRLLVL.

The V call is TRBV2, the J call TRBJ1-2, with TRBD1 as a possible D gene (5 bases). The CDR3 loop spans 13 amino acids. Germline V CDR1 and CDR2: SNHLY, FYNNEI. The V end was cut by 2 bases, the J end by 7 bases, with 11 bases between. This CDR3 is CASSESAGTGYTF. DNA of the CDR3: TGTGCCAGCAGTGAATCTGCCGGGACTGGCTACACCTTC.

The V gene is TRBV20-1, the J gene TRBJ2-5; TRBD2 matches at 12 bases. Trimming at V came to 5 bases and at J to 11 bases, leaving 15 bases not matched to a gene. CDR1 DFQATT and CDR2 SNEGSKA come from the germline V gene (reference sequence). This CDR3 is built from 15 residues. CDR3 bases: TGCAGTGCTCCATCTAGCGGGAGGGGAGACAATGAGCAGTACTTC. Its translation is CSAPSSGRGDNEQYF.

This clonotype was picked up a small number of times. The chain uses TRBV29-1 and TRBJ2-4, with TRBD1 as a possible D gene (5 bases). CDR3 length: 14 amino acids. V was clipped by 2 bases and J by 3 bases, with 11 bases between them. CDR1 SQVTM and CDR2 ANQGSEA come from the germline V gene. The CDR3 is CSVEIGVFKNIQYF. CDR3 in DNA: TGCAGCGTTGAAATAGGGGTTTTCAAAAACATTCAGTACTTC.

This clonotype has just one count. V gene TRBV24-1 combines with J gene TRBJ2-1, with D perhaps TRBD1 or TRBD2 (5 bases each). Germline CDR1 and CDR2: KGHDR and SFDVKD. The CDR3 consists of 14 residues. Trimming left V 7 bases short and J 10 bases short, with 19 bases between. The CDR3 coding sequence is TGTGCCACCAGGGATCGGGACGCAGATCGAGAGCAGTTCTTC. Translated, it gives CATRDRDADREQFF.

The chain carries TRBV11-1 and TRBJ2-1, with 8 bases aligning to TRBD2. V lost 5 bases and J lost 3; bases outside the gene matches: 6. The CDR3 runs to 15 residues. Germline V CDR1 and CDR2: SGHAT, FQDESV (reference sequence). The CDR3 coding sequence is TGTGCCAGCAGCCCGGCTCTAGCGGGCTACAATGAGCAGTTCTTC. Its translation: CASSPALAGYNEQFF. Drawing the rest from reference TRBV11-1 and TRBJ2-1, the complete variable domain is EAEVAQSPRYKITEKSQAVAFWCDPISGHATLYWYRQILGQGPELLVQFQDESVVDDSQLPKDRFSAERLKGVDSTLKIQPAELGDSAMYLCASSPALAGYNEQFFGPGTRLTVL.

This clonotype was counted at least ten times. V usage is TRBV20-1 and J usage is TRBJ2-7, with 7 bases fitting TRBD2. CDR1 is DFQATT and CDR2 is SNEGSKA in the germline V gene (reference sequence). V dropped 0 bases and J dropped 3; count of bases not matched to a gene: 5. The CDR3 is 14 residues long. CDR3 sequence: CSARDSGYSYEQYF. For the CDR3, the DNA is TGCAGTGCTAGAGATAGCGGGTATAGCTACGAGCAGTACTTC.